A selection of T cell receptor beta chains follows, all from one sample in a study of shared clonotypes between healthy human individuals. Assay used: immunoSEQ multiplex PCR; TCRdb lists only in-frame clones, some missing. This sample yields more than 850,000 clones, of which around 82% are seen a single time; approximately 0.52% belongs to the top ten. Sequencing was carried out using memory CD4+ T cells from PBMCs. The receptor set was obtained from a man aged 18-30 years in good health. Some clones in this sample may be carry-over from other donors' samples. Both conserved end residues are part of each CDR3. The D gene is left open where the match is weak. Some rows have no size entry. The others give once, few or many, or a class for an expanded clone.

cdr3_nt | cdr3_aa | d_call | clone_size | j_call | v_call
TGTGCCACTTCCCAGGACTCATTCACATACAGCACAGATACGCAGTATTTT | CATSQDSFTYSTDTQYF | NA | NA | TRBJ2-3 | TRBV7-2
TGTGCCAGCAGTTGGGACTTCCCGAGCTCCTACGAGCAGTACTTC | CASSWDFPSSYEQYF | NA | NA | TRBJ2-7 | TRBV6-1
TGTGCCAGCAGTCCTTTGTCAGGGGGAAGTGCAGATACGCAGTATTTT | CASSPLSGGSADTQYF | TRBD1 | NA | TRBJ2-3 | TRBV7-9
TGTGCCAGCTCACCTAGGGGCGCCGAGCAGTACTTC | CASSPRGAEQYF | NA | NA | TRBJ2-7 | TRBV18
TGTGCCAGCTCAGAGCAAGAGACCCAGTACTTC | CASSEQETQYF | NA | NA | TRBJ2-5 | TRBV18
TGTGCCAGCAGCAACGCGGCCTACGAGCAGTACTTC | CASSNAAYEQYF | NA | NA | TRBJ2-7 | TRBV11-3
TGTGCCAGCAGCGTAGGCGGGACAGACGCCGAAAAACTGTTTTTT | CASSVGGTDAEKLFF | TRBD1 | NA | TRBJ1-4 | TRBV9
TGTGCCAGCAGCTTATACCGGGAGGGCCTGGGGGAGCTGTTTTTT | CASSLYREGLGELFF | TRBD2 | NA | TRBJ2-2 | TRBV7-2
TGTGCCATCGCTGTGTGGGGCCTTAATGAAAAACTGTTTTTT | CAIAVWGLNEKLFF | NA | NA | TRBJ1-4 | TRBV6-1
TGTGCCATCAGTGATCGGACAGAACTACTAAACACCGGGGAGCTGTTTTTT | CAISDRTELLNTGELFF | NA | once | TRBJ2-2 | TRBV10-3
TGCGCCAGCAGCAAGGACAGGGGCGTCCATGGCTACACCTTC | CASSKDRGVHGYTF | TRBD1 | NA | TRBJ1-2 | TRBV5-1
TGTGCCAGTAGGGGGACAGCGAACACCGGGGAGCTGTTTTTT | CASRGTANTGELFF | TRBD1 | NA | TRBJ2-2 | TRBV19
TGCGCCAGCGCTAGGGAGGTCAATCAGCCCCAGCATTTT | CASAREVNQPQHF | NA | NA | TRBJ1-5 | TRBV5-1
TGTGCCAGCAGGGGGGGGACTAGCGGCAACACCGGGGAGCTGTTTTTT | CASRGGTSGNTGELFF | TRBD2 | once | TRBJ2-2 | TRBV6-4
TGCAGCGTCCCGAGAGTCCCAAACACCGGGGAGCTGTTTTTT | CSVPRVPNTGELFF | NA | once | TRBJ2-2 | TRBV29-1
TGCAGTGCCACAACCAACAGGGAGCTGTTTTTT | CSATTNRELFF | NA | once | TRBJ2-2 | TRBV20-1
TGTGCCAGCAGGCTCGGGACAGACCAAGAGACCCAGTACTTC | CASRLGTDQETQYF | TRBD1 | NA | TRBJ2-5 | TRBV28